This TCR beta chain is drawn from a study of OX40 agonist ivuxolimab in advanced cancers. Germline V CDR1 and CDR2: MNHEY, SMNVEV (reference sequence). V dropped 6 bases and J dropped 2 bases, with 10 bases sitting between them. The CDR3 has 14 amino acids. The method was immunoSEQ multiplex PCR; TCRdb's version includes in-frame clones alone and lacks a portion of them. This table holds around 80,000 clones, over 80% found once. The source was CD4+ or CD8+ T cells sorted from blood, collected in a trial of the OX40 agonist ivuxolimab. This sequence was found in an adult with an advanced solid tumor such as melanoma, head and neck, liver or kidney cancer. The chain links TRBV27 to TRBJ1-4; D gene uncertain. The CDR3 DNA reads TGTGCCAGCAGGAGAGTTAGCACTAATGAAAAACTGTTTTTT. Encoded protein: CASRRVSTNEKLFF.